This TCR beta chain comes out of a study of T cell responses to AZD1222 COVID-19 vaccine. The repertoire was sequenced with immunoSEQ multiplex PCR; TCRdb's copy has only in-frame clones and lacks some. Of 100,000 to 150,000 clones listed, about 86% are singletons. The CDR3 covers 16 residues. Germline CDR1 MNHEY, CDR2 SMNVEV (reference sequence). J gave up 4 bases and V 8 bases, and 11 bases lay outside the gene matches. The chain employs TRBV27 and TRBJ1-6, with TRBD1 matching 7 bases. Here the sequenced sample was peripheral blood, taken on day 0 of AZD1222 vaccination. The TCR sequence derives from an adult in good health. CDR3 sequence (DNA): TGTGCCAGCCACCCGCAGGCAGGGGGGTATAATTCACCCCTCCACTTT. The encoded protein is CASHPQAGGYNSPLHF.